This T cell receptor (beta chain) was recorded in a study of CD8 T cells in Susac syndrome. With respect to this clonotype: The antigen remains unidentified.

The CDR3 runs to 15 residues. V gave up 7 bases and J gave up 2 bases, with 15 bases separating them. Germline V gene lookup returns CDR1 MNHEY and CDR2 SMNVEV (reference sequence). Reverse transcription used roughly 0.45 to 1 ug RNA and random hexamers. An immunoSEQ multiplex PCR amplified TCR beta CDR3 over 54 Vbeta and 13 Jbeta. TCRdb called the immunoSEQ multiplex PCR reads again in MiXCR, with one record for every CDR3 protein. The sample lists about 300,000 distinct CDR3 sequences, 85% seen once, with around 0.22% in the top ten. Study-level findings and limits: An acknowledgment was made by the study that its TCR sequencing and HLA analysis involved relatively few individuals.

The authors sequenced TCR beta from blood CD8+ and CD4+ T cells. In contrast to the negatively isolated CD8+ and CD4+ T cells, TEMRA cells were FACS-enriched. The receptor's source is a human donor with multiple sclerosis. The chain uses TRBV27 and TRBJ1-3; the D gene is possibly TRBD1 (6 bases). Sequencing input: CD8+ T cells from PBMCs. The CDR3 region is CASKFSGDPGNTIYF. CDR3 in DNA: TGTGCCAGCAAGTTCTCAGGGGACCCTGGAAACACCATATATTTT.